These 6 T cell receptor beta chains were sequenced from one sample in a study of response to subunit inactivated influenza vaccine. From the RT-PCR reads, TCRdb called clonotypes with MiXCR, one entry per CDR3 protein. The sample shows around 580,000 distinct CDR3 sequences, 11% to 15% of them seen only once. This sample comprised PBMCs from blood, obtained roughly 13 days after vaccination. Receptors were obtained from a man between 50 and 59 years old who received an inactivated influenza vaccine.

This clonotype was seen only a few times. The V call is TRBV9, the J call TRBJ2-1; 9 bases line up with TRBD1. Unmatched junction bases numbered 9, after V lost 5 bases and J lost 3 bases. Per germline, CDR1 SGDLS and CDR2 YYNGEE. The CDR3 spans 16 residues. CDR3 DNA sequence: TGTGCCAGCAGTGTACGGACAGGGGATGTCTACAATGAGCAGTTCTTC. Protein product: CASSVRTGDVYNEQFF. The whole variable domain, filled in from reference TRBV9 and TRBJ2-1, reads DSGVTQTPKHLITATGQRVTLRCSPRSGDLSVYWYQQSLDQGLQFLIQYYNGEERAKGNILERFSAQQFPDLHSELNLSSLELGDSALYFCASSVRTGDVYNEQFFGPGTRLTVL.

The chain joins TRBV28 to TRBJ2-7; D call uncertain. In germline, CDR1 is MDHEN, CDR2 SYDVKM. Between the trimmed V and J ends, which lost 3 bases and 3 bases, there was a span of 12 bases. This CDR3 comprises 14 residues. The CDR3 region has the DNA TGTGCCAGCAGTTTCTACCTGGGCAGCTACGAGCAGTACTTC. It encodes CASSFYLGSYEQYF.

This clonotype has just a few counts. The chain recombines TRBV5-6 with TRBJ2-7, with 7 bases identical to TRBD1. The junction had 12 bases not matched to a gene; V was cut back by 4 bases and J by 5 bases. This CDR3 contains 15 residues. Germline-derived CDR1 and CDR2 are SGHDT and YYEEEE. As DNA, the CDR3 is TGTGCCAGCAGCCTGGGGACAGAGGGGCTTAACGAGCAGTACTTC. It is translated as CASSLGTEGLNEQYF.

This clonotype was observed a handful of times. The chain carries TRBV20-1 and TRBJ2-7, with D possibly being TRBD2 (7 bases). With 1 base removed from V and 6 bases from J, the gap between germline ends came to 22 bases. This CDR3 region has 16 residues. The germline V gene encodes CDR1 DFQATT and CDR2 SNEGSKA (reference sequence). The CDR3 DNA follows: TGCAGTGCTAGAGCGCTCCGGGGGGCGATTCGCGGCGAGCAGTACTTC. Translating it yields CSARALRGAIRGEQYF.

This clonotype is a singleton in its sample. V gene TRBV6-5 combines with J gene TRBJ2-7; the D gene is possibly TRBD1 (6 bases). Germline V gene lookup returns CDR1 MNHEY and CDR2 SVGAGI. CDR3 length: 16 residues. Trimming left V 4 bases short and J 1 base short, with 17 bases between. The CDR3 here is CASSSPGTPVSYEQYF. For the CDR3, the DNA is TGTGCCAGCAGTTCACCCGGGACACCGGTATCCTACGAGCAGTACTTC.

This clonotype was found a few times. This chain connects TRBV2 to TRBJ2-1, with TRBD2 matching over 10 bases. Germline trimming cut 4 bases from V and 7 bases from J; bases unmatched to any gene: 4. This CDR3 contains 14 residues. The germline V gene has CDR1 SNHLY and CDR2 FYNNEI. CDR3 in amino acids: CASSGGLAANEQFF. CDR3 bases: TGTGCCAGCAGTGGAGGACTAGCGGCTAATGAGCAGTTCTTC.